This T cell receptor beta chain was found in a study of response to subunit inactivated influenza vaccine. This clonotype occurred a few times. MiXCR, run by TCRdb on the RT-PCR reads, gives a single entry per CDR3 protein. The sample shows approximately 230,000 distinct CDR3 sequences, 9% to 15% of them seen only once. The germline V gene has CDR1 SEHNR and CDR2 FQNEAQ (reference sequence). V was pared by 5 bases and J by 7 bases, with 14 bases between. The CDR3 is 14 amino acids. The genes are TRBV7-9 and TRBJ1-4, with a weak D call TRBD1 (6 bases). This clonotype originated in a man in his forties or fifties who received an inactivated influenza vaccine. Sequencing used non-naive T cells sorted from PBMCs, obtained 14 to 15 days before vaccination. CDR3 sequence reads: CASSVGGVSEKLFF. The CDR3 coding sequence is TGTGCCAGCAGCGTCGGGGGCGTCAGTGAAAAACTGTTTTTT. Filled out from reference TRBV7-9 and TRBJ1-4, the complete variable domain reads DTGVSQNPRHKITKRGQNVTFRCDPISEHNRLYWYRQTLGQGPEFLTYFQNEAQLEKSRLLSDRFSAERPKGSFSTLEIQRTEQGDSAMYLCASSVGGVSEKLFFGSGTQLSVL.